One sample yielded the 22 T cell receptor beta chains listed below, sequenced in a study of a mutant IDH1 vaccine in newly diagnosed glioma. The time point: week 47, end of study. Doses comprised 300 ug of mutant IDH1 20-mer peptide each, plus topical imiquimod. Clones were read by immunoSEQ multiplex PCR, and TCRdb kept only the in-frame ones, dropping some. The profile shows about 23,000 clones, more than 70% of them singletons. Their cognate antigens are unknown. Here the sequenced sample was PBMCs, taken from a glioma patient whose treatment included an IDH1 peptide vaccine. The receptors shown here come from a man aged 40-55 years with glioma.

The V and J genes are TRBV19 and TRBJ2-1; D remains ambiguous. The V end lost 2 bases, the J end lost 7 bases, and 6 bases lay between the germline ends. Germline V CDR1 and CDR2: LNHDA, SQIVND (reference sequence). This CDR3 region has 12 residues. The CDR3 loop is CASSIPPNEQFF. CDR3 bases: TGTGCCAGTAGTATACCCCCGAATGAGCAGTTCTTC.

V is TRBV2 and J is TRBJ2-3; TRBD2 is a possible D gene (5 bases). V shed 6 bases and J shed 2 bases, with 12 bases lying between them. Germline CDR1 reads SNHLY; CDR2 reads FYNNEI. This CDR3 contains 14 residues. This CDR3 is CASRPGMPTDTQYF. As DNA, the CDR3 is TGTGCCAGCAGGCCGGGGATGCCCACAGATACGCAGTATTTT.

The chain links TRBV10-3 to TRBJ2-7; 9 bases are a match to TRBD2. The CDR3 is made up of 16 amino acids. The V and J ends lost 2 bases and 4 bases, in that order; junction bases with no gene match: 9. Germline CDR1 is ENHRY and CDR2 is SYGVKD. This chain's CDR3 is CAISEPQTSGSYEQYF. The CDR3 region has the DNA TGTGCCATCAGTGAGCCTCAGACTAGCGGTAGTTACGAGCAGTACTTC.

The chain is built from TRBV4-2 and TRBJ2-7, with TRBD2 matching over 8 bases. The CDR3 is 17 amino acids. The trim removed 0 bases at V and 1 base at J, leaving 8 bases unmatched. Germline lookup yields CDR1 LGHNA and CDR2 YNFKEQ. In DNA, the CDR3 is TGTGCCAGCAGCCAAGATCTGACTAGCGCCTATTCCTACGAGCAGTACTTC. Translating it yields CASSQDLTSAYSYEQYF.

The chain is built from TRBV7-2 and TRBJ2-5; D could derive from TRBD1 or TRBD2 (6 bases each). Germline-derived CDR1 and CDR2 are SGHTA and FQGNSA. This CDR3 comprises 16 residues. Trimming removed 1 base from V and 2 bases from J, with 14 bases in between. This chain's CDR3 is CASSLGLQGRQETQYF. The CDR3 DNA reads TGTGCCAGCAGCTTAGGGTTGCAGGGGAGGCAAGAGACCCAGTACTTC.

This clone was counted a single time. The chain joins TRBV29-1 to TRBJ1-2; 10 bases line up with TRBD1. The CDR3 extends over 14 amino acids. Unmatched junction bases numbered 5, after V lost 3 bases and J lost 4 bases. The germline V gene has CDR1 SQVTM and CDR2 ANQGSEA. CDR3 in DNA: TGCAGCGTTGAGGGGGACAGGGGATTCTATGGCTACACCTTC. Amino acid sequence: CSVEGDRGFYGYTF.

The chain links TRBV7-2 to TRBJ2-7; D may be TRBD2 (6 bases). V lost 8 bases and J lost 1, with 18 bases in between. This CDR3 has 15 amino acids. Germline CDR1 reads SGHTA; CDR2 reads FQGNSA. DNA for the CDR3: TGTGCCAGCCGACGGGGAGGCGCAAGTTCCTACGAGCAGTACTTC. Translating gives CASRRGGASSYEQYF.

The chain links TRBV5-4 to TRBJ2-1; 15 bases agree with TRBD2. Germline trimming cut 3 bases from V and 0 bases from J; bases unmatched to any gene: 10. CDR1 is SGHNT, CDR2 YYREEE, per germline (reference sequence). This CDR3 has 20 residues. The CDR3 DNA follows: TGTGCCAGCAGCTCACGGACTAGCGGGAGGGCCTGGAGCTCCTACAATGAGCAGTTCTTC. This encodes CASSSRTSGRAWSSYNEQFF.

The chain uses TRBV18 and TRBJ2-7; D may be TRBD2 (6 bases). This CDR3 region has 14 residues. From germline, CDR1 is KGHSH and CDR2 LQKENI. Trimming stripped 3 bases from V and 7 bases from J, with 16 bases between. CDR3 DNA sequence: TGTGCCAGCTCACCCCCGGACCCCGGGGGAGAGCAGTACTTC. Translated: CASSPPDPGGEQYF.

The chain joins TRBV4-1 to TRBJ2-1; D is ambiguous. The CDR3 extends over 12 amino acids. Trimming removed 0 bases from V and 12 bases from J, with 9 bases in between. Germline V gives CDR1 MGHRA, CDR2 YSYEKL. Here the CDR3 reads CASSQEGRWQFF. CDR3 in DNA: TGCGCCAGCAGCCAAGAAGGGCGGTGGCAGTTCTTC.

The V call is TRBV6-5, the J call TRBJ2-3; D ambiguous. V was cut by 2 bases and J by 0 bases, with 6 bases left in between. This CDR3 is built from 14 residues. Per the germline V gene, CDR1 is MNHEY and CDR2 is SVGAGI. In nucleotides, the CDR3 is TGTGCCAGCAGTTACACGGCGAGCACAGATACGCAGTATTTT. It yields the protein CASSYTASTDTQYF.

The genes are TRBV5-1 and TRBJ2-7; weak D call: TRBD1 (5 bases). The CDR3 contains 14 residues. Trimming cost V 4 bases and J 7 bases, with 18 bases left between them. Germline V gives CDR1 SGHRS, CDR2 YFSETQ. CDR3: CASSLQGGLREQYF. CDR3 DNA: TGCGCCAGCAGCCTCCAGGGCGGTCTCCGGGAGCAGTACTTC.

This clone was detected a few times. The rearrangement uses TRBV2 and TRBJ2-7, with D perhaps matching TRBD2 (5 bases). Trimming removed 5 bases at V and 2 bases at J, with 16 bases between. Germline V lookup: CDR1 SNHLY, CDR2 FYNNEI. The CDR3 has 15 residues. The CDR3 DNA is TGTGCCAGCAGTTTCCTTGGGAGTCTAGCCTACGAGCAGTACTTC. Protein product: CASSFLGSLAYEQYF.

The rearrangement links TRBV29-1 to TRBJ1-2; weak D call: TRBD1 (6 bases). The CDR3 consists of 12 residues. Germline lookup yields CDR1 SQVTM and CDR2 ANQGSEA. V lost 7 bases and J lost 4, with 13 bases in between. The CDR3 spells CSGRQVPYGYTF. As DNA, the CDR3 is TGCAGCGGGAGACAGGTTCCCTATGGCTACACCTTC.

The V and J genes are TRBV19 and TRBJ2-5; a possible D gene is TRBD1 (6 bases). Germline CDR1 LNHDA, CDR2 SQIVND (reference sequence). The ends were cut back, 1 base at V and 4 bases at J, with 10 bases in the middle. The CDR3 runs 14 residues. CDR3 in amino acids: CASSIGPRGETQYF. The CDR3, as DNA: TGTGCCAGTAGTATAGGTCCCAGGGGAGAGACCCAGTACTTC.

The rearrangement joins TRBV4-2 to TRBJ1-2; TRBD1 agrees at 8 bases. The trim removed 6 bases at V and 4 bases at J, leaving 16 bases unmatched. The CDR3 consists of 17 residues. From germline, CDR1 is LGHNA and CDR2 YNFKEQ. As DNA, the CDR3 is TGTGCCAGCAGTAATACAGGGGGACCGACCAGCCTCTATGGCTACACCTTC. Its translation: CASSNTGGPTSLYGYTF.

The chain combines TRBV13 with TRBJ2-1, with 7 bases that match TRBD2. The CDR3 length is 14 residues. V dropped 5 bases and J dropped 8; count of bases not matched to a gene: 9. Germline-derived CDR1 and CDR2 are PRHDT and FYEKMQ (reference sequence). The chain's CDR3 is CASSLSTSDDEQFF. CDR3 sequence (DNA): TGTGCCAGCAGCCTATCCACTAGCGACGATGAGCAGTTCTTC.

The chain recombines TRBV5-1 with TRBJ2-7; 7 bases are a match to TRBD1. CDR1 and CDR2 from the germline V gene are SGHRS and YFSETQ. The CDR3 sequence is 13 residues long. V gave up 3 bases and J gave up 6 bases; unmatched junction bases: 6. CDR3 protein: CASSSGTVFEQYF. CDR3 in DNA: TGCGCCAGCAGCTCCGGGACAGTATTCGAGCAGTACTTC.

The chain has TRBV2 and TRBJ1-1; D might be TRBD1 (5 bases). Germline values: CDR1 SNHLY, CDR2 FYNNEI. This CDR3 is built from 12 residues. With 7 bases removed from V and 10 bases from J, the gap between germline ends came to 16 bases. DNA of the CDR3: TGTGCCAGCAACCGCTGGGGTGGGGGAGCTTTCTTT. Translated, it gives CASNRWGGGAFF. The complete variable domain, with remaining parts taken from reference TRBV2 and TRBJ1-1, reads EPEVTQTPSHQVTQMGQEVILRCVPISNHLYFYWYRQILGQKVEFLVSFYNNEISEKSEIFDDQFSVERPDGSNFTLKIRSTKLEDSAMYFCASNRWGGGAFFGQGTRLTVV.

This chain connects TRBV28 to TRBJ1-5, with D unresolved. In germline, CDR1 is MDHEN, CDR2 SYDVKM. CDR3 length equals 15 residues. V lost 5 bases and J 0 bases, leaving 11 bases between the germline ends. CDR3 residues: CASSPRGYSNQPQHF. The DNA of the CDR3 is TGTGCCAGCAGTCCCCGGGGATATAGCAATCAGCCCCAGCATTTT.

The V gene is TRBV7-9, the J gene TRBJ2-5, with 7 bases that match TRBD2. V shed 4 bases, J shed 4 bases, and the junction held 9 bases outside the gene matches. This CDR3 region has 15 residues. CDR1 is SEHNR and CDR2 is FQNEAQ in the germline V gene (reference sequence). The CDR3 DNA follows: TGTGCCAGCAGCTCTGTCTGGGGGGGAGGAGAGACCCAGTACTTC. As protein: CASSSVWGGGETQYF.

The V call is TRBV15, the J call TRBJ2-1; D is possibly TRBD1 or TRBD2 (6 bases each). The CDR3 covers 16 residues. From germline, CDR1 is LNHNV and CDR2 YYDKDF (reference sequence). Trimming cost V 4 bases and J 8 bases, with 21 bases left between them. As DNA, the CDR3 is TGTGCCACCAGCATACTCGGGGGCCAACCCTGGGATGAGCAGTTCTTC. Its translation is CATSILGGQPWDEQFF.